These 13 T cell receptor beta chains were all obtained from the same sample, sequenced in a study of T-cell memory formation after mild COVID-19. TCRdb re-called the 5' RACE reads with MiXCR, one entry per CDR3 protein. The data show about 320,000 distinct CDR3 sequences, with roughly an eighth seen just once and under 25% held by the top ten. Specimen: PBMCs or a T cell subset sorted from them (not recorded which). Receptor source: a man younger than 35 who had mild COVID-19 (a few samples of this study predate the infection). Cell type and time point are not known.

This clonotype has ten or more counts. This chain uses TRBV30 with TRBJ2-7; 9 bases map to TRBD1. The CDR3 runs to 13 residues. The ends lost 2 bases at V and 6 bases at J; junction bases unmatched: 5. Germline CDR1 GTSNPN, CDR2 SVGIG (reference sequence). CDR3 nucleotide sequence: TGTGCCTGGAGTCCCACAGGGGGCGTCGAGCAGTACTTC. Its protein is CAWSPTGGVEQYF. The full variable domain, with the rest looked up from reference TRBV30 and TRBJ2-7, is SQTIHQWPATLVQPVGSPLSLECTVEGTSNPNLYWYRQAAGRGLQLLFYSVGIGQISSEVPQNLSASRPQDRQFILSSKKLLLSDSGFYLCAWSPTGGVEQYFGPGTRLTVT.

CDR3 sequence: CASSLVPPGVGYTF. CDR3 in DNA: TGTGCCAGCAGCTTAGTCCCTCCAGGGGTTGGCTACACCTTC. The chain couples TRBV7-9 to TRBJ1-2, with D perhaps matching TRBD1 (6 bases). CDR1 SEHNR and CDR2 FQNEAQ come from the germline V gene (reference sequence). The CDR3 is made up of 14 amino acids. V lost 1 base and J 7 bases, leaving 13 bases between the germline ends.

The V call is TRBV18, the J call TRBJ1-2; D gene unclear. The V gene's germline CDR1 is KGHSH and CDR2 LQKENI. V lost 2 bases and J lost 3, with 10 bases in between. The CDR3 extends over 14 amino acids. The CDR3 protein is CASSPIKADYGYTF. The CDR3 nucleotides are TGTGCCAGCTCACCAATCAAAGCTGACTATGGCTACACCTTC.

This clonotype was found a few times. The gene calls are TRBV10-3 and TRBJ1-1, with 7 bases fitting TRBD1. This CDR3 comprises 15 residues. With 3 bases clipped from V and 1 base from J, the junction kept 5 bases outside the gene matches. Germline assignment: CDR1 ENHRY and CDR2 SYGVKD. Here the CDR3 reads CAISEAGGENTEAFF. The CDR3 DNA reads TGTGCCATCAGTGAAGCAGGGGGGGAGAACACTGAAGCTTTCTTT.

The gene calls are TRBV7-9 and TRBJ1-1, with D perhaps TRBD1 (5 bases). Germline CDR1 is SEHNR and CDR2 is FQNEAQ (reference sequence). Trimming stripped 1 base from V and 11 bases from J, with 11 bases between. The CDR3 extends over 12 amino acids. The chain's CDR3 is CASSLEQGRAFF. DNA for the CDR3: TGTGCCAGCAGCTTAGAGCAGGGCCGGGCTTTCTTT.

The sample holds a few counts of this clonotype. The rearrangement links TRBV20-1 to TRBJ1-2; D may be TRBD1 (5 bases). From germline, CDR1 is DFQATT and CDR2 SNEGSKA (reference sequence). This CDR3 comprises 13 residues. V was cut by 1 base and J by 5 bases, with 11 bases left in between. CDR3 loop: CSARVGERYGYTF. The CDR3, as DNA: TGCAGTGCTAGAGTAGGGGAGAGGTATGGCTACACCTTC.

This chain joins TRBV7-3 and TRBJ2-2, with 9 nucleotides matching TRBD1. Trimming took 5 bases from V and 3 from J; bases not matched to a gene: 7. Germline loops: CDR1 SGHTA, CDR2 FQGTGA. The CDR3 covers 16 residues. The CDR3 sequence is CASSTYRGLDTGELFF. For the CDR3, the DNA is TGTGCCAGCAGCACCTACAGGGGGCTTGACACCGGGGAGCTGTTTTTT.

The rearrangement links TRBV20-1 to TRBJ1-6, with a tentative D call TRBD1 (6 bases). This CDR3 region has 15 residues. Germline CDR1 is DFQATT and CDR2 is SNEGSKA (reference sequence). V was cut by 0 bases and J by 8 bases, with 14 bases left in between. The CDR3 is CSAREIRGRDSPLHF. In DNA form, the CDR3 reads TGCAGTGCTAGAGAAATCAGGGGTCGAGATTCACCCCTCCACTTT.

In this sample, this clonotype turned up once. DNA for the CDR3: TGTGCCAGCAGTGAAGCGAGGACGGTTATCTACGAGCAGTACTTC. Its translation is CASSEARTVIYEQYF. The chain recombines TRBV6-1 with TRBJ2-7; D is unresolved. The CDR3 has 15 residues. Trimming took off 0 bases at V and 3 bases at J, with 12 bases between the two ends. Germline values: CDR1 MNHNS, CDR2 SASEGT.

This clonotype was detected ten times or more. CDR3 residues: CASSEGPSYEQYF. The CDR3 nucleotides read TGTGCCAGCAGCGAGGGACCCTCCTACGAGCAGTACTTC. The rearrangement joins TRBV7-8 to TRBJ2-7; D possibly uses TRBD1 or TRBD2 (5 bases each). V lost 5 bases, J lost 0 bases, and 8 bases lay in between. The CDR3 runs 13 residues. Germline V gene sequence: CDR1 SGHVS, CDR2 FQNEAQ.

This clonotype was found a few times. The V and J genes are TRBV6-5 and TRBJ2-1; TRBD1 might be the D (5 bases). Per the germline V gene, CDR1 is MNHEY and CDR2 is SVGAGI. Trimming pared 4 bases from V and 6 bases from J, leaving 7 bases between. This CDR3 has 12 amino acids. The chain's CDR3 is CASSSRANEQFF. CDR3 sequence (DNA): TGTGCCAGCAGTTCCAGGGCCAATGAGCAGTTCTTC.

The CDR3 DNA reads TGTGCCAGCAGCCCACGGACAGGGGCAGGGGATACGCAGTATTTT. As protein: CASSPRTGAGDTQYF. The chain is built from TRBV5-4 and TRBJ2-3; 9 bases map to TRBD1. CDR3 length: 15 amino acids. CDR1 and CDR2 (germline): SGHNT, YYREEE (reference sequence). V shed 4 bases and J 6 bases; nucleotides not matched to a gene: 9. The full variable domain, completed using reference TRBV5-4 and TRBJ2-3, is ETGVTQSPTHLIKTRGQQVTLRCSSQSGHNTVSWYQQALGQGPQFIFQYYREEENGRGNFPPRFSGLQFPNYSSELNVNALELDDSALYLCASSPRTGAGDTQYFGPGTRLTVL.

This clonotype was seen a few times. This sequence joins TRBV5-1 and TRBJ1-1; D gene unclear. The germline CDR1 and CDR2 sequences are SGHRS and YFSETQ. V dropped 3 bases and J dropped 3 bases, with 15 bases sitting between them. The CDR3 covers 15 residues. CDR3 region: CASSSTGGRHTEAFF. The CDR3 DNA reads as TGCGCCAGCAGCTCTACCGGCGGAAGACACACTGAAGCTTTCTTT.